This TCR beta chain was retrieved from a study of cytomegalovirus exposure and HLA in healthy donors. On the study more broadly: An early release of data contained tens of millions of unique TCRs, which came from HLA-typed donors.

CDR1 SNHLY and CDR2 FYNNEI come from the germline V gene. V lost 1 base and J lost 2, with 8 bases in between. The CDR3 runs to 15 residues. Notes on the study in general: Presence/absence analyses took donor sequencing depth as roughly uniform. The classifier reportedly diagnosed cytomegalovirus status with high specificity and sensitivity.

This clone came up once. What it binds is not known. Researchers ran the PCR with 60 Vbeta and 13 Jbeta primers. TCRdb keeps only in-frame clones here, not all; method: immunoSEQ multiplex PCR. The sample has roughly 44,000 clones; 81% are singletons. This receptor was taken from a man over 45 in good health and CMV-seronegative. The chain carries TRBV2 and TRBJ2-2; unclear D gene. The sample was PBMCs. The CDR3 nucleotides are TGTGCCAGCAGTGAAGGGGCCCCCAACACCGGGGAGCTGTTTTTT. The encoded protein is CASSEGAPNTGELFF.